The present T cell receptor beta chain was sequenced within a study of CD8+CD57+ T cells in acquired aplastic anemia (dated by TCRdb to the late 2010s). The study in broad terms: On average, sorted CD4+ and CD8+ cells yielded 3.2 ug of extracted DNA, with a range of roughly 0.19 to 27.4 ug. A CD8+CD57+ expansion meant a frequency higher than the mean frequency seen in healthy subjects.

TCR beta VDJ combination and CDR3 sequence profiling used genomic DNA as the template. TCR repertoire sequencing was run on an Illumina HiSeq 2000. For the original study's pipeline: Repertoire assessment relied on Simpson's diversity index, CDR3 size and DJ length profiles, and TRBV/TRBJ rearrangement plots. The most abundant DNA sequence in the deep sequencing data was taken as the immunodominant clone. CDR3 amino acid sequences were screened for sharing across subjects and compared with published repertoires and the VDJdb database. TCRdb reworked the public reads: Q25 trimming with fastp, MiXCR clone assembly, productive beta chains retained. Rows are unified per CDR3 protein, each entry keeping the most common DNA and genes. Clone size and V and J calls follow TCRdb, not the original study. Counted in this sample were approximately 170,000 distinct CDR3 sequences; roughly half of them appeared once. 3.2% of the sample rests with the top ten.

The cysteine opens and the phenylalanine closes a CDR3 of 16 amino acids. Only CDR3 DNA remains: 48 bases, in frame from the first base. After removal of 0 bases from V and 0 bases from J, the junction retains 4 bases not matched to a gene. According to the germline V gene, CDR1 reads MGHRA and CDR2 reads YSYEKL. The full study reports these points: CD8+ Simpson's diversity did not differ significantly between patients and healthy controls (P=0.060). Around 27 CD8+ CDR3 sequences were shared between patients and controls but appeared highly expressed in patients and within their immunodominant clones.

The patients picked for sequencing were ones in whom flow cytometry had shown an expansion of CD8+CD57+ cells. Severe acquired aplastic anemia was diagnosed in all patients according to International Study of Aplastic Anemia and Agranulocytosis and Camitta criteria. Patients had received no therapy at the time of blood sampling. TCR repertoires of sorted CD4+ and CD8+ blood T cells from severe aplastic anemia patients and healthy subjects were deep-sequenced in the study. Patients were enrolled in the USA under clinicaltrials.gov protocols 00001620, 01623167, 00001397, 00071045, 00081523 and 00961064. Ficoll-Paque density gradient centrifugation was used to isolate peripheral blood mononuclear cells. Before DNA was extracted, CD4+ and CD8+ T cells were sorted using either FACS or magnetic beads. This clonotype was counted many times. What antigen it recognizes has not been identified. The sample holds no much larger clone one base away, and base qualities are not on file.

Sequences were obtained from sorted CD4+, CD8+, or CD8+CD57+ T cells (not recorded which) from PBMCs. This TCR came from a human donor with aplastic anemia. The chain joins TRBV4-1 to TRBJ2-7; 8 central bases correspond to TRBD1. The DNA sequence reads TGCGCCAGCAGCCAAGACCTTGACAGGGGCTCCTACGAGCAGTACTTC. This is translated as CASSQDLDRGSYEQYF.